The next 9 T cell receptor beta chains were all read from a single sample in a study of OX40 agonist ivuxolimab in advanced cancers. Clones were read by immunoSEQ multiplex PCR, and TCRdb kept only the in-frame ones, dropping some. The repertoire holds 75,000 to 100,000 clones, with about 84% as singletons. The specimen comprised CD4+ or CD8+ T cells sorted from blood, sampled in a trial of the OX40 agonist ivuxolimab. Every receptor here comes from an adult with an advanced solid tumor such as melanoma, head and neck, liver or kidney cancer.

The chain carries TRBV11-3 and TRBJ1-3; 7 nucleotides agree with TRBD1. The CDR3 spans 14 residues. The V gene end was trimmed by 5 bases and the J gene end by 4 bases; junction bases not matched to a gene: 5. Looked up from germline, CDR1 is SGHNT and CDR2 is YENEEA. CDR3 loop: CASSPTGQGNTIYF. The DNA of the CDR3 is TGTGCCAGCAGCCCAACGGGACAGGGAAACACCATATATTTT.

The V call is TRBV7-6, the J call TRBJ1-1, with no clear D. Germline V gives CDR1 SGHVS, CDR2 FNYEAQ. This CDR3 has 12 amino acids. V lost 1 base and J 8 bases, leaving 8 bases between the germline ends. The CDR3 sequence is CASSLVGGEAFF. Here the CDR3 DNA reads TGTGCCAGCAGCTTAGTGGGTGGGGAAGCTTTCTTT.

The CDR3 sequence: CASSYWDTTNNEQFF. Here the CDR3 DNA reads TGTGCCAGCAGTTACTGGGACACAACCAACAATGAGCAGTTCTTC. This chain joins TRBV6-6 and TRBJ2-1, with a possible D match to TRBD1 (6 bases). The CDR3 covers 15 residues. Germline loops: CDR1 MNHNY, CDR2 SVGAGI (reference sequence). Trimming left V 1 base short and J 5 bases short, with 12 bases between.

The J gene is TRBJ1-1, the V gene TRBV18; D is ambiguous. The length of the CDR3 is 13 residues. Trimming removed 2 bases from V and 2 bases from J, with 6 bases in between. The germline V gene encodes CDR1 KGHSH and CDR2 LQKENI. CDR3 residues: CASSPGKNTEAFF. The DNA of the CDR3 is TGTGCCAGCTCACCAGGTAAAAACACTGAAGCTTTCTTT.

This clone was picked up a small number of times. The chain carries TRBV7-2 and TRBJ2-1; D unresolved. V lost 2 bases, J lost 7 bases, and 3 bases lay in between. Germline V gene sequence: CDR1 SGHTA, CDR2 FQGNSA. The CDR3 is 11 residues long. CDR3 bases: TGTGCCAGCAGCTTATCGAATGAGCAGTTCTTC. Its protein product is CASSLSNEQFF.

The chain recombines TRBV19 with TRBJ1-5; D not certain. The length of the CDR3 is 15 residues. The ends were cut back, 5 bases at V and 7 bases at J, with 18 bases in the middle. Germline CDR1 and CDR2: LNHDA and SQIVND (reference sequence). Here the CDR3 reads CASSLPGSLGQPQHF. The CDR3 DNA is TGTGCCAGTAGTCTTCCCGGGTCTTTGGGCCAGCCCCAGCATTTT.

CDR3: CASSETTGGLKETQYF. For the CDR3, the DNA is TGCGCCAGCAGCGAAACGACAGGGGGCCTGAAAGAGACCCAGTACTTC. The chain joins TRBV5-1 to TRBJ2-5; 10 bases fit TRBD1. The J segment lost 3 bases and the V segment lost 4 bases, leaving 9 bases of the junction unmatched. In germline, CDR1 is SGHRS, CDR2 YFSETQ. The CDR3 totals 16 residues.

This chain connects TRBV2 to TRBJ2-1; D perhaps matches TRBD1 (6 bases). The CDR3 is made up of 13 amino acids. Germline V gives CDR1 SNHLY, CDR2 FYNNEI. V was trimmed by 7 bases and J by 9 bases, leaving 16 bases between them. CDR3 sequence reads: CASIRTESSEQFF. The CDR3, as DNA: TGTGCCAGCATCCGGACAGAATCGAGTGAGCAGTTCTTC.

The chain employs TRBV30 and TRBJ1-1; D is uncertain. CDR3 length: 13 residues. Germline CDR1 reads GTSNPN; CDR2 reads SVGIG (reference sequence). Trimming took off 5 bases at V and 6 bases at J, with 16 bases between the two ends. The DNA of the CDR3 is TGTGCCTGGTCCGAAGGGCTACTCCCTGAAGCTTTCTTT. Amino acid sequence: CAWSEGLLPEAFF.